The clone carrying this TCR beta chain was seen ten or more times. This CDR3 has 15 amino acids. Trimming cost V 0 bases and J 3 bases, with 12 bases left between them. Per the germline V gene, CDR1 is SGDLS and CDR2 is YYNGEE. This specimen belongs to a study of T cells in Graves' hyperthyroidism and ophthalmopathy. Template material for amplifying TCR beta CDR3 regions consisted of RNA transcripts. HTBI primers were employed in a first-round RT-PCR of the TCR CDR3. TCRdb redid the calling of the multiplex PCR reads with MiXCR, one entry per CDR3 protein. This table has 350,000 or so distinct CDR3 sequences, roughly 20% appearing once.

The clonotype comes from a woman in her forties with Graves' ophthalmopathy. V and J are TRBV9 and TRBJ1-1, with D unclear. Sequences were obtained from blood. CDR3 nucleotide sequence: TGTGCCAGCAGCGTAGCCTTCTGGGAGCACACTGAAGCTTTCTTT. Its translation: CASSVAFWEHTEAFF.